The 24 T cell receptor beta chains reported below all come from one sample, sequenced in a study of vaccination effects on CD4 cells after COVID-19. Generated by immunoSEQ multiplex PCR, the TCRdb table keeps only in-frame clones and is missing some. The sample includes roughly 67,000 clones, about 79% seen only once; the top ten take over 9.5%. Their antigens remain unidentified. Before sequencing, viral peptide pools were used by the ViraFEST assay to expand antigen-specific CD4+ T cells. Investigators separated out CD4+ T cells once more than nine days of culture had passed. Previously uninfected by SARS-CoV-2, the vaccine recipients also showed negative nucleocapsid antibodies. The sequences come from CD4+ T cells from PBMCs cultured with SARS-CoV-2 spike peptides, collected before COVID-19 vaccination. Source of these receptors: a human donor who received a COVID-19 vaccine.

This clone was counted once. The chain recombines TRBV30 with TRBJ1-6; D is possibly TRBD1 (6 bases). The V gene lost 3 bases and the J gene lost 6 bases, with 18 bases spanning the gap. CDR1 is GTSNPN, CDR2 SVGIG, per germline (reference sequence). The CDR3 extends over 16 amino acids. The CDR3 DNA is TGTGCCTGGAGAATTATGGGGGGCCCTATTAATTCACCCCTCCACTTT. This translates into CAWRIMGGPINSPLHF.

The CDR3 loop is CASSYSRQYNEQFF. As DNA, the CDR3 is TGTGCCAGCAGTTACTCGAGGCAGTACAATGAGCAGTTCTTC. This chain joins TRBV6-2 or TRBV6-3 and TRBJ2-1; D uncertain. The CDR3 is 14 residues long. V lost 0 bases and J 4 bases, leaving 7 bases between the germline ends. Germline CDR1 reads MNHEY; CDR2 reads SVGEGT.

The genes are TRBV3-1 (or the pseudogene TRBV3-2) and TRBJ2-5; no clear D gene. The V gene's germline CDR1 is LGHDT and CDR2 YNNKEL (reference sequence). Trimming pared 1 base from V and 3 bases from J, leaving 6 bases between. The CDR3 loop spans 13 amino acids. The CDR3 region has the DNA TGTGCCAGCAGCCAAGCCGAGAAAGAGACCCAGTACTTC. Residues: CASSQAEKETQYF.

The rearrangement joins TRBV12-3 or TRBV12-4 to TRBJ2-2; D remains ambiguous. V gave up 7 bases and J gave up 0 bases, with 3 bases separating them. There are 12 residues in the CDR3. CDR3 DNA: TGTGCCAGCACTGCGAACACCGGGGAGCTGTTTTTT. Its protein product is CASTANTGELFF.

This clone was detected once. V usage is TRBV6-5 and J usage is TRBJ1-2, with D tentatively TRBD1 (6 bases). Germline CDR1 is MNHEY and CDR2 is SVGAGI. V lost 3 bases, J lost 8 bases, and 10 bases lay in between. This CDR3 region has 12 residues. This chain's CDR3 is CASSYGGGGYTF. The CDR3 DNA follows: TGTGCCAGCAGTTATGGAGGGGGGGGCTACACCTTC.

V usage is TRBV14 and J usage is TRBJ2-5, with D perhaps matching TRBD2 (5 bases). Germline assignment: CDR1 SGHDN and CDR2 FVKESK. The CDR3 consists of 16 residues. The V end lost 2 bases, the J end lost 2 bases, and 15 bases lay between the germline ends. The CDR3 coding sequence is TGTGCCAGCAGCCAACCCAGCGGATATACACAAGAGACCCAGTACTTC. As protein: CASSQPSGYTQETQYF. Full variable domain (remainder filled in from reference TRBV14 and TRBJ2-5): EAGVTQFPSHSVIEKGQTVTLRCDPISGHDNLYWYRRVMGKEIKFLLHFVKESKQDESGMPNNRFLAERTGGTYSTLKVQPAELEDSGVYFCASSQPSGYTQETQYFGPGTRLLVL.

The V and J genes are TRBV19 and TRBJ2-1; D is ambiguous. The germline V and J ends were trimmed by 8 bases and 0 bases, with 11 bases remaining between them. The CDR3 covers 14 residues. Germline-derived CDR1 and CDR2 are LNHDA and SQIVND (reference sequence). The CDR3 here is CASSKQSSYNEQFF. CDR3 sequence (DNA): TGTGCCAGTTCAAAACAGAGCTCCTACAATGAGCAGTTCTTC.

This chain's CDR3 is CASSLYIGTGESTDTQYF. DNA of the CDR3: TGTGCCAGCAGCCTGTATATCGGGACAGGAGAAAGCACAGATACGCAGTATTTT. This sequence joins TRBV3-1 (or the pseudogene TRBV3-2) and TRBJ2-3, with 8 positions matching TRBD1. Germline CDR1 LGHDT, CDR2 YNNKEL (reference sequence). The V gene end was trimmed by 4 bases and the J gene end by 0 bases; junction bases not matched to a gene: 12. There are 18 residues in the CDR3.

The CDR3 DNA follows: TGCGCCAGCAGCCAAGATGGCAGCTCCAAGCCCTATGGCTACACCTTC. Its translation: CASSQDGSSKPYGYTF. The chain has TRBV4-1 and TRBJ1-2; no reliable D call. Looked up from germline, CDR1 is MGHRA and CDR2 is YSYEKL. The CDR3 spans 16 residues. V lost 0 bases, J lost 4 bases, and 15 bases lay in between.

The V call is TRBV30, the J call TRBJ1-1; the match to TRBD1 covers 10 bases. The CDR3 contains 14 residues. The germline V gene encodes CDR1 GTSNPN and CDR2 SVGIG (reference sequence). V lost 2 bases to trimming and J lost 6 bases; unmatched junction nucleotides: 6. The CDR3 here is CAWSFRDRGPEAFF. The CDR3 DNA is TGTGCCTGGAGTTTCCGGGACAGGGGTCCTGAAGCTTTCTTT.

The chain combines TRBV7-2 with TRBJ1-2; the D is unclear. Germline V gene data show CDR1 as SGHTA and CDR2 as FQGNSA. Trimming stripped 5 bases from V and 8 bases from J, with 15 bases between. The CDR3 contains 13 residues. The DNA of the CDR3 is TGTGCCAGCAGCCCCGATTTTCGTGGCGGCTACACCTTC. Its protein is CASSPDFRGGYTF.

The chain is built from TRBV5-8 and TRBJ2-5; D perhaps matches TRBD2 (6 bases). V was pared by 0 bases and J by 3 bases, with 12 bases between. The CDR3 has 15 residues. Germline CDR1 SGHTS, CDR2 YDEGEE. CDR3 in amino acids: CASSLGLWGEETQYF. The CDR3 DNA is TGTGCCAGCAGCTTGGGACTCTGGGGGGAAGAGACCCAGTACTTC.

The chain carries TRBV5-1 and TRBJ2-3; the match to TRBD1 covers 7 bases. The junction had 8 bases not matched to a gene; V was cut back by 4 bases and J by 0 bases. The length of the CDR3 is 16 residues. Germline CDR1 SGHRS, CDR2 YFSETQ. The CDR3 DNA follows: TGCGCCAGCAGCCCTCATACAGGGGCCAGCACAGATACGCAGTATTTT. Protein: CASSPHTGASTDTQYF.

The gene calls are TRBV6-5 and TRBJ2-4; 9 nucleotides line up with TRBD1. The CDR3 covers 15 residues. The ends lost 6 bases at V and 0 bases at J; junction bases unmatched: 3. Germline lookup yields CDR1 MNHEY and CDR2 SVGAGI. The CDR3 is CASRDRGEAKNIQYF. For the CDR3, the DNA is TGTGCCAGCAGGGACAGGGGTGAAGCCAAAAACATTCAGTACTTC.

This rearrangement joins TRBV4-1 to TRBJ2-4; TRBD2 agrees at 11 bases. CDR3 size: 19 residues. The J segment lost 3 bases and the V segment lost 0 bases, leaving 10 bases of the junction unmatched. CDR1 MGHRA and CDR2 YSYEKL come from the germline V gene. This chain's CDR3 is CASSQDRPSGGSLKNIQYF. DNA for the CDR3: TGCGCCAGCAGCCAAGATCGACCTAGCGGGGGGAGCCTCAAAAACATTCAGTACTTC.

This chain uses TRBV5-1 with TRBJ1-4, with D hard to call. The V gene lost 4 bases and the J gene lost 5 bases, with 9 bases spanning the gap. Per the germline V gene, CDR1 is SGHRS and CDR2 is YFSETQ. The CDR3 is 13 residues long. CDR3 region: CASSPGRNEKLFF. The CDR3 DNA follows: TGCGCCAGCAGCCCCGGGCGGAATGAAAAACTGTTTTTT.

This clone was recorded once. This chain joins TRBV27 and TRBJ2-5; 8 bases line up with TRBD2. Looked up from germline, CDR1 is MNHEY and CDR2 is SMNVEV (reference sequence). The CDR3 spans 14 residues. The V and J ends lost 3 bases and 7 bases, in that order; junction bases with no gene match: 7. Written as DNA, the CDR3 is TGTGCCAGCAGTTTTTACGGGACTAGTGGGACCCAGTACTTC. It is translated as CASSFYGTSGTQYF.

V and J are TRBV6-5 and TRBJ1-2; D unresolved. Per germline, CDR1 MNHEY and CDR2 SVGAGI. The length of the CDR3 is 15 residues. V lost 4 bases to trimming and J lost 0 bases, with 12 bases between them. The CDR3 region has the DNA TGTGCCAGCAGTTTTGGACGGAATACTAACTATGGCTACACCTTC. Translated: CASSFGRNTNYGYTF.

The CDR3 bases are TGCGCCAGCAGCCGGACAGGGGAGAGCTATGGCTACACCTTC. The encoded protein is CASSRTGESYGYTF. The rearrangement uses TRBV5-1 and TRBJ1-2, with 9 bases lining up with TRBD1. V was pared by 4 bases and J by 4 bases, with 5 bases of the junction left unmatched. There are 14 residues in the CDR3. Germline V gene sequence: CDR1 SGHRS, CDR2 YFSETQ.

The chain's CDR3 is CASGDVDSPLHF. The CDR3 DNA reads as TGTGCCAGCGGGGACGTTGATTCACCCCTCCACTTT. This sequence joins TRBV6-5 and TRBJ1-6; D might be TRBD1 (5 bases). The ends were cut back, 8 bases at V and 8 bases at J, with 10 bases in the middle. The germline V gene has CDR1 MNHEY and CDR2 SVGAGI. This CDR3 is 12 amino acids long.

This clone has a handful of counts. This chain uses TRBV15 with TRBJ1-5, with TRBD1 matching over 12 bases. The CDR3 length is 19 residues. Germline values: CDR1 LNHNV, CDR2 YYDKDF (reference sequence). V lost 2 bases to trimming and J lost 2 bases; unmatched junction nucleotides: 10. The CDR3 nucleotides are TGTGCCACCAGCAGACGTTCCGGGACAGGGGGCGCAGGCAATCAGCCCCAGCATTTT. Its protein product is CATSRRSGTGGAGNQPQHF.

The chain employs TRBV2 and TRBJ2-3, with TRBD1 matching over 10 bases. V trimming: 7 bases; J trimming: 4 bases; junction bases outside the gene matches: 2. CDR1 and CDR2 (germline): SNHLY, FYNNEI. This CDR3 spans 13 amino acids. The CDR3 loop is CASKGTGADTQYF. In DNA, the CDR3 is TGTGCCAGCAAGGGGACAGGGGCAGATACGCAGTATTTT.

The rearrangement links TRBV16 to TRBJ1-2, with D perhaps TRBD1 (6 bases). This CDR3 has 15 amino acids. V dropped 5 bases and J dropped 5 bases, with 18 bases sitting between them. CDR1 is KGHSY, CDR2 FQNENV, per germline. The CDR3 protein is CASSLTAPQGYGYTF. In nucleotides, the CDR3 is TGTGCCAGCAGCTTGACCGCACCCCAGGGGTATGGCTACACCTTC.

This chain uses TRBV5-1 with TRBJ2-5; 11 bases match TRBD2. Losses at the gene ends were 2 bases for V and 5 bases for J; bases not matched to a gene: 5. The germline V gene has CDR1 SGHRS and CDR2 YFSETQ. This CDR3 has 15 residues. This CDR3 reads CASSLTSGGAETQYF. CDR3 in DNA: TGCGCCAGCAGCTTAACTAGCGGGGGCGCGGAGACCCAGTACTTC.